Listed below are T cell receptor beta chains from one sample, sequenced in a study of T cell responses to AZD1222 COVID-19 vaccine. Assay used: immunoSEQ multiplex PCR; TCRdb lists only in-frame clones, some missing. Counted here are fewer than 120,000 clones, roughly 90% occurring once; the ten biggest clones make up 1.6%. Sequenced material: peripheral blood, taken on day 0 of AZD1222 vaccination. Receptor source: an adult in good health. CDR3s include the opening cysteine and the closing phenylalanine or tryptophan. Each record gives: J gene, V gene, D gene, clone size, CDR3 protein, CDR3 DNA. The D gene is left open where the match is weak. Only some rows state a clone size, as once, few, many or a class for expanded clones.

J: TRBJ1-2
V: TRBV7-9
D: .
size: .
CDR3: CASSYPFMSGTVNYGYTF
DNA: TGTGCCAGCAGCTACCCGTTCATGAGCGGGACGGTTAACTATGGCTACACCTTC

J: TRBJ2-7
V: TRBV19
D: .
size: .
CDR3: CASSISTGSYEQYF
DNA: TGTGCCAGTAGTATTTCGACAGGTTCCTACGAGCAGTACTTC

J: TRBJ1-1
V: TRBV2
D: .
size: .
CDR3: CASSGEGSEAFF
DNA: TGTGCCAGCAGTGGAGAAGGGAGTGAAGCTTTCTTT

J: TRBJ1-2
V: TRBV2
D: .
size: .
CDR3: CASTRSGPANSGYTF
DNA: TGTGCCAGCACCCGGTCGGGACCAGCCAACAGTGGCTACACCTTC

J: TRBJ2-7
V: TRBV19
D: .
size: .
CDR3: CASSAQSEQYF
DNA: TGTGCCAGTAGTGCACAGAGCGAGCAGTACTTC

J: TRBJ1-4
V: TRBV18
D: .
size: once
CDR3: CASSPTTPQGANEKLFF
DNA: TGTGCCAGCTCACCGACCACCCCACAGGGAGCTAATGAAAAACTGTTTTTT

J: TRBJ1-5
V: TRBV19
D: TRBD1
size: once
CDR3: CASSSEIGTVGNQPQHF
DNA: TGTGCCAGTAGTAGCGAGATTGGGACAGTGGGCAATCAGCCCCAGCATTTT

J: TRBJ2-1
V: TRBV25-1
D: .
size: once
CDR3: CASSFVSEPYNEQFF
DNA: TGTGCCAGCAGTTTCGTTTCGGAACCCTACAATGAGCAGTTCTTC

J: TRBJ1-1
V: TRBV4-1
D: .
size: .
CDR3: CASSQDTYAEAFF
DNA: TGCGCCAGCAGCCAAGATACATATGCCGAAGCTTTCTTT

J: TRBJ2-7
V: TRBV6-2/TRBV6-3
D: .
size: .
CDR3: CASSRPPNEQYF
DNA: TGTGCCAGCAGTCGACCGCCTAACGAGCAGTACTTC

J: TRBJ1-4
V: TRBV6-5
D: .
size: .
CDR3: CASSYSGPTNEKLFF
DNA: TGTGCCAGCAGTTACTCGGGACCAACTAATGAAAAACTGTTTTTT

J: TRBJ1-2
V: TRBV5-6
D: .
size: once
CDR3: CASSRRGYHGYTF
DNA: TGTGCCAGCAGTCGGAGGGGGTACCATGGCTACACCTTC

J: TRBJ2-1
V: TRBV19
D: TRBD1
size: .
CDR3: CASSISRTGRAYNEQFF
DNA: TGTGCCAGTAGTATTTCAAGGACAGGAAGAGCTTACAATGAGCAGTTCTTC

J: TRBJ1-4
V: TRBV19
D: .
size: few
CDR3: CASSIDPWVATNEKLFF
DNA: TGTGCCAGTAGTATAGATCCTTGGGTCGCAACTAATGAAAAACTGTTTTTT

J: TRBJ2-7
V: TRBV18
D: TRBD1
size: .
CDR3: CASSSTDRVREQYF
DNA: TGTGCCAGCTCATCTACCGACAGGGTAAGAGAGCAGTACTTC

J: TRBJ1-1
V: TRBV5-1
D: .
size: .
CDR3: CASSGGSQGGGNTEAFF
DNA: TGCGCCAGCTCAGGCGGCTCACAGGGAGGGGGGAACACTGAAGCTTTCTTT

J: TRBJ1-1
V: TRBV12-3/TRBV12-4
D: .
size: .
CDR3: CASIAGANEAFF
DNA: TGTGCCAGCATAGCAGGGGCGAACGAAGCTTTCTTT

J: TRBJ2-2
V: TRBV5-1
D: TRBD2
size: .
CDR3: CASSLAVLAGTGELFF
DNA: TGCGCCAGCAGCTTGGCCGTACTAGCGGGAACCGGGGAGCTGTTTTTT

J: TRBJ1-1
V: TRBV19
D: TRBD1
size: once
CDR3: CASRQGAGMNTEAFF
DNA: TGTGCCAGTAGACAGGGGGCAGGGATGAACACTGAAGCTTTCTTT

J: TRBJ2-6
V: TRBV7-8
D: TRBD1
size: .
CDR3: CASSPRGQGLSGANVLTF
DNA: TGTGCCAGCAGCCCGCGAGGACAGGGTCTCTCTGGGGCCAACGTCCTGACTTTC

J: TRBJ1-2
V: TRBV11-2
D: .
size: .
CDR3: CASTRRAETGYGYTF
DNA: TGTGCCAGCACCCGAAGGGCAGAAACGGGCTATGGCTACACCTTC

J: TRBJ2-2
V: TRBV6-5
D: TRBD2
size: once
CDR3: CASGDYSNTGELFF
DNA: TGTGCCAGCGGGGACTATTCGAACACCGGGGAGCTGTTTTTT

J: TRBJ1-4
V: TRBV11-2
D: .
size: .
CDR3: CASCLAGVPTNEKLFF
DNA: TGTGCCAGCTGCCTAGCTGGGGTTCCAACTAATGAAAAACTGTTTTTT

J: TRBJ2-1
V: TRBV30
D: .
size: .
CDR3: CAWRPSGGYEQFF
DNA: TGTGCCTGGAGGCCCTCTGGGGGATATGAGCAGTTCTTC

J: TRBJ1-1
V: TRBV7-9
D: .
size: .
CDR3: CASSLKGEGAFF
DNA: TGTGCCAGCAGCTTAAAGGGGGAGGGAGCTTTCTTT

J: TRBJ1-2
V: TRBV7-2
D: .
size: .
CDR3: CASSLRHGRSDGYTF
DNA: TGTGCCAGCAGCTTAAGACACGGGCGAAGTGATGGCTACACCTTC

J: TRBJ1-2
V: TRBV3-1/TRBV3-2
D: .
size: .
CDR3: CASSQAGGRYSYGYTF
DNA: TGTGCCAGCAGCCAAGCGGGGGGAAGGTACAGCTATGGCTACACCTTC

J: TRBJ1-3
V: TRBV2
D: .
size: .
CDR3: CASSLSGVAGNTIYF
DNA: TGTGCCAGCAGCCTCTCAGGGGTAGCTGGAAACACCATATATTTT

J: TRBJ2-1
V: TRBV9
D: .
size: .
CDR3: CASSVSVPSYNEQFF
DNA: TGTGCCAGCAGCGTTTCAGTACCCTCCTACAATGAGCAGTTCTTC

J: TRBJ1-4
V: TRBV28
D: TRBD1
size: once
CDR3: CASRRGRNEKLFF
DNA: TGTGCCAGCAGGAGGGGGCGGAATGAAAAACTGTTTTTT

J: TRBJ1-4
V: TRBV5-4
D: TRBD1
size: .
CDR3: CASSLTRDRGVKTNEKLFF
DNA: TGTGCCAGCAGCTTAACCCGGGACAGGGGGGTGAAGACTAATGAAAAACTGTTTTTT

J: TRBJ1-1
V: TRBV7-8
D: TRBD1
size: .
CDR3: CASSLVSTGGTYTEAFF
DNA: TGTGCCAGCAGCTTAGTCAGTACAGGGGGCACGTACACTGAAGCTTTCTTT

J: TRBJ2-3
V: TRBV10-3
D: TRBD1
size: .
CDR3: CAISGTGGPDTQYF
DNA: TGTGCCATCAGTGGGACAGGGGGCCCAGATACGCAGTATTTT

J: TRBJ2-3
V: TRBV7-8
D: .
size: once
CDR3: CASRSLRDTQYF
DNA: TGTGCCAGCAGGTCCTTAAGAGATACGCAGTATTTT

J: TRBJ1-1
V: TRBV5-4
D: .
size: .
CDR3: CASSLFSGVGTEAFF
DNA: TGTGCCAGCAGCTTGTTTTCAGGGGTAGGGACTGAAGCTTTCTTT

J: TRBJ1-6
V: TRBV7-8
D: .
size: .
CDR3: CASSLGGNNSPLHF
DNA: TGTGCCAGCAGCTTAGGGGGAAATAATTCACCCCTCCACTTT

J: TRBJ1-4
V: TRBV6-5
D: .
size: .
CDR3: CASSLATGEKLFF
DNA: TGTGCCAGCAGTTTAGCCACAGGGGAAAAACTGTTTTTT